This T cell receptor beta chain was sequenced during a study of T-cell memory formation after mild COVID-19. Background on the study: Each donor largely had its own TCR clusters. Study results and caveats: Day 15 to 85 contracting clones showed balanced CD4/CD8; later expanders leaned CD4+.

TCRdb reprocessed the 5' RACE reads via MiXCR and lists one record per CDR3 protein. The data contain roughly 150,000 distinct CDR3 sequences, approximately 12% of them singletons. Germline V lookup: CDR1 LNHNV, CDR2 YYDKDF (reference sequence). The CDR3 sequence is 15 residues long. V lost 2 bases to trimming and J lost 4 bases, with 12 bases between them. With regard to this clonotype: Its antigen remains unidentified.

The specimen sequenced was PBMCs or a T cell subset sorted from them (not recorded which). The sequence was obtained from a man between 18 and 29 years old who had mild COVID-19 (a few samples of this study predate the infection). Cell type and time point are not known. The chain uses TRBV15 and TRBJ1-5, with D perhaps matching TRBD1 (6 bases). For the CDR3, the DNA is TGTGCCACCAGCAGAACCCTTGACAGGAATCAGCCCCAGCATTTT. The encoded protein is CATSRTLDRNQPQHF.